Detailed here is one TCR beta chain. The sample originates from a study of blood T cell dynamics during melanoma immunotherapy. Across the study: Metastatic melanoma patients received first-line pembrolizumab or nivolumab plus ipilimumab.

The time point: pre-treatment baseline. Apart from a couple of fast progressors, RECIST 1.1 response was judged 12 weeks post-infusion. No patient had earlier systemic cancer treatment, concurrent immunosuppressants, or another active cancer. Assay: immunoSEQ multiplex PCR; the TCRdb copy retains only in-frame clones and omits some. The table records roughly 22,000 clones, around nine tenths of them present only once. The source of this sequence is a human donor with melanoma. This material consisted of blood, taken from a patient treated with checkpoint blockade.

CDR3 DNA sequence: TGCGCCAGCAGCCGTTCCGCGGAGAACACTGAAGCTTTCTTT. Amino acid sequence: CASSRSAENTEAFF. This chain joins TRBV5-1 and TRBJ1-1; D remains unclear. Per the germline V gene, CDR1 is SGHRS and CDR2 is YFSETQ. This CDR3 comprises 14 residues. Deletions cut 4 bases from V and 1 base from J, with 11 bases between. The full variable domain, completed using reference TRBV5-1 and TRBJ1-1, is KAGVTQTPRYLIKTRGQQVTLSCSPISGHRSVSWYQQTPGQGLQFLFEYFSETQRNKGNFPGRFSGRQFSNSRSEMNVSTLELGDSALYLCASSRSAENTEAFFGQGTRLTVV.